This T cell receptor beta chain appears in the sequencing data of a study of shared clonotypes between healthy human individuals. In this sample, this clone turned up once. Generated by immunoSEQ multiplex PCR, the TCRdb table keeps only in-frame clones and is missing some. This sample has 1.4 million or so clones, with approximately 98.5% found just once. CDR3 length: 16 amino acids. The sequencing input was naive CD4+ T cells sorted from blood. Subset described: CD45RA+ positively selected. This clonotype was obtained from a man aged 25-45 years in good health. The J gene is TRBJ2-7, the V gene TRBV21-1; TRBD2, the D gene given by the table, was not confirmed from the DNA. TRBV21-1 is tagged as a pseudogene. CDR3 sequence reads: CASSSQTSGEPYEQYF. CDR3 coding DNA: TGTGCCAGCAGCTCACAGACTAGCGGAGAACCCTACGAGCAGTACTTC.